The next 5 T cell receptor beta chains were all read from a single sample in a study of T cell responses to AZD1222 COVID-19 vaccine. The table came from immunoSEQ multiplex PCR; TCRdb's copy has only in-frame clones and leaves some out. The repertoire holds approximately 120,000 clones, with roughly 93% as singletons. This sample comprised peripheral blood, obtained on day 0 of AZD1222 vaccination. These receptors were collected from an adult in good health.

The chain is built from TRBV7-2 and TRBJ1-5; 8 nucleotides match TRBD1. Germline CDR1 is SGHTA and CDR2 is FQGNSA. The J segment lost 0 bases and the V segment lost 5 bases, leaving 9 bases of the junction unmatched. The CDR3 runs to 17 residues. CDR3 region: CASSGGQGRISNQPQHF. The CDR3 DNA is TGTGCCAGCAGCGGTGGACAGGGTAGAATTAGCAATCAGCCCCAGCATTTT.

The chain joins TRBV27 to TRBJ1-2; D not resolved. Trimming left V 8 bases short and J 5 bases short, with 18 bases between. Germline V gene lookup returns CDR1 MNHEY and CDR2 SMNVEV (reference sequence). This CDR3 region has 14 residues. Here the CDR3 reads CASRAYHQGYGYTF. As DNA, the CDR3 is TGTGCCAGCCGGGCGTATCACCAAGGGTATGGCTACACCTTC.

This clone has only one observation. Within the sample, other DNA sequences also encode this same CDR3. This rearrangement joins TRBV5-6 to TRBJ1-6, with D possibly being TRBD1 (5 bases). V lost 2 bases and J lost 6, with 9 bases in between. Per germline, CDR1 SGHDT and CDR2 YYEEEE. This CDR3 is 14 amino acids long. DNA of the CDR3: TGTGCCAGCAGCTTCCCAGGGTCTAATTCACCCCTCCACTTT. Its protein product is CASSFPGSNSPLHF. The entire variable domain, with the rest obtained from reference TRBV5-6 and TRBJ1-6, is as follows: DAGVTQSPTHLIKTRGQQVTLRCSPKSGHDTVSWYQQALGQGPQFIFQYYEEEERQRGNFPDRFSGHQFPNYSSELNVNALLLGDSALYLCASSFPGSNSPLHFGNGTRLTVT.

The chain couples TRBV5-6 to TRBJ1-4; D not certain. In germline, CDR1 is SGHDT, CDR2 YYEEEE. The V and J ends lost 0 bases and 0 bases respectively, with 3 bases between them. CDR3 length equals 14 residues. The CDR3 spells CASSLGATNEKLFF. DNA of the CDR3: TGTGCCAGCAGCTTGGGAGCAACTAATGAAAAACTGTTTTTT.

This chain connects TRBV18 to TRBJ1-4, with TRBD1 matching 7 bases. Germline V lookup: CDR1 KGHSH, CDR2 LQKENI. Trimming at V came to 4 bases and at J to 5 bases, leaving 7 bases not matched to a gene. This CDR3 is 15 amino acids long. The CDR3 spells CASSLQGLPNEKLFF. DNA for the CDR3: TGTGCCAGCTCACTACAGGGGCTGCCCAATGAAAAACTGTTTTTT.